This TCR beta chain was recorded in a study of Graves' ophthalmopathy and Graves' hyperthyroidism. Investigators amplified TCR beta CDR3 regions from RNA transcripts. The authors performed first-round RT-PCR with HTBI primers and then a second-round multiplex PCR. TCRdb reprocessed the multiplex PCR reads with MiXCR, giving one entry per CDR3 protein. Of 660,000 or so distinct CDR3 sequences detected, over 40% appear once; the ten largest clones hold roughly 3.5%. This clonotype was observed many times. Each diagnosis was determined on the basis of clinical symptoms, serum thyroxine, TRAb, thyroid ultrasound and orbital computed tomography. What supplied the PBMCs was 10 ml of fresh peripheral blood. There are 16 residues in the CDR3. The germline V gene encodes CDR1 KGHDR and CDR2 SFDVKD. Trimming at V came to 7 bases and at J to 4 bases, leaving 11 bases not matched to a gene.

The clonotype comes from an adult man with Graves' ophthalmopathy. The sequenced sample consisted of peripheral blood. The chain joins TRBV24-1 to TRBJ2-2, with 7 bases identical to TRBD2. CDR3 DNA sequence: TGTGCCACCAGGGATAGGGAGCGGGATCGCACCGGGGAGCTGTTTTTT. Translation gives CATRDRERDRTGELFF.